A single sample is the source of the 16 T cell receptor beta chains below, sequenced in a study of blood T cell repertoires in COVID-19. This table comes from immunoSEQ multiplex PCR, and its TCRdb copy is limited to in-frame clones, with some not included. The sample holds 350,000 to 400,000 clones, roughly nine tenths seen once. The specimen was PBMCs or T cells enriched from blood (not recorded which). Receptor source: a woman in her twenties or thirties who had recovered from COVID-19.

This chain's CDR3 is CASGFGTAISTDTQYF. CDR3 bases: TGTGCTAGTGGTTTTGGCACAGCAATTAGCACAGATACGCAGTATTTT. The V and J genes are TRBV12-5 and TRBJ2-3; D unresolved. The V end was cut by 3 bases, the J end by 0 bases, with 13 bases between. The CDR3 sequence is 16 residues long. Looked up from germline, CDR1 is LGHNT and CDR2 is FRNRAP. The whole variable domain, remainder taken from reference TRBV12-5 and TRBJ2-3, is DARVTQTPRHKVTEMGQEVTMRCQPILGHNTVFWYRQTMMQGLELLAYFRNRAPLDDSGMPKDRFSAEMPDATLATLKIQPSEPRDSAVYFCASGFGTAISTDTQYFGPGTRLTVL.

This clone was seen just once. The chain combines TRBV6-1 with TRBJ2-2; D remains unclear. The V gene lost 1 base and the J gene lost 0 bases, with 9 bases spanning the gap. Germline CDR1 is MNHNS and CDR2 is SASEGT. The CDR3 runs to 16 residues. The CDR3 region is CASSEGLAANTGELFF. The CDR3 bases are TGTGCCAGCAGTGAAGGACTGGCAGCGAACACCGGGGAGCTGTTTTTT.

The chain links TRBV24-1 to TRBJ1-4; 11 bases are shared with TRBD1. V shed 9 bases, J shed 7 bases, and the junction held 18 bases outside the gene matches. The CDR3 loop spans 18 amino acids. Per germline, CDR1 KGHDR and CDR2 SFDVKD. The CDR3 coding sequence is TGTGCCACCTCCGATCAGGTGGACAGGGGGCATCTTGGTGAAAAACTGTTTTTT. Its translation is CATSDQVDRGHLGEKLFF.

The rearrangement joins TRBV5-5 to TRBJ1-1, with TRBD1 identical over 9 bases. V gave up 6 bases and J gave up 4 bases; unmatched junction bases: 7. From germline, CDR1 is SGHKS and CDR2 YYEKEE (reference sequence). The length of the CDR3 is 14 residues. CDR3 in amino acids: CASIRWTGATEAFF. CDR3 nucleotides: TGTGCCAGCATCCGGTGGACAGGGGCCACTGAAGCTTTCTTT.

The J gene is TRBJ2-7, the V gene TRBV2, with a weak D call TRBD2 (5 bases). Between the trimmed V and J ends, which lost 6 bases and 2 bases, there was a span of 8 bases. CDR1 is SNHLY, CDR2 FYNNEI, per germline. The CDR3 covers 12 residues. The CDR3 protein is CASSPLAYEQYF. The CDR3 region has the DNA TGTGCCAGCAGCCCACTAGCCTACGAGCAGTACTTC.

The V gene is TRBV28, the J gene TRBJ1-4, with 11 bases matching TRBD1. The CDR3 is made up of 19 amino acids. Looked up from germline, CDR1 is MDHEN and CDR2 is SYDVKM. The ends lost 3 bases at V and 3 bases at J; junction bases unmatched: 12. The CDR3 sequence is CASSFGDRGRFWANEKLFF. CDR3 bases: TGTGCCAGCAGTTTTGGGGACAGGGGGAGATTTTGGGCTAATGAAAAACTGTTTTTT. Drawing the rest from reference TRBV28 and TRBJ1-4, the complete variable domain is DVKVTQSSRYLVKRTGEKVFLECVQDMDHENMFWYRQDPGLGLRLIYFSYDVKMKEKGDIPEGYSVSREKKERFSLILESASTNQTSMYLCASSFGDRGRFWANEKLFFGSGTQLSVL.

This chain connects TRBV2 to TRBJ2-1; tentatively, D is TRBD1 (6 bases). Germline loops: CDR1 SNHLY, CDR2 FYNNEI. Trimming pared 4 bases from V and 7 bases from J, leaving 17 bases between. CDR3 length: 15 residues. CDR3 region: CASSAQGPAANEQFF. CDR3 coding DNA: TGTGCCAGCAGTGCACAGGGCCCGGCGGCAAATGAGCAGTTCTTC.

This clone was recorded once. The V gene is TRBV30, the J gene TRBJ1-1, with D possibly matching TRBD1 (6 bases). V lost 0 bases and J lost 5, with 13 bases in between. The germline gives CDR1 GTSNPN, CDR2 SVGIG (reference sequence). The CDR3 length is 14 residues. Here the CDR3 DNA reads TGTGCCTGGAGTGTATCCAGGGGTAGTACTGAAGCTTTCTTT. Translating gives CAWSVSRGSTEAFF. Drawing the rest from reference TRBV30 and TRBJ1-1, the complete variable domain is SQTIHQWPATLVQPVGSPLSLECTVEGTSNPNLYWYRQAAGRGLQLLFYSVGIGQISSEVPQNLSASRPQDRQFILSSKKLLLSDSGFYLCAWSVSRGSTEAFFGQGTRLTVV.

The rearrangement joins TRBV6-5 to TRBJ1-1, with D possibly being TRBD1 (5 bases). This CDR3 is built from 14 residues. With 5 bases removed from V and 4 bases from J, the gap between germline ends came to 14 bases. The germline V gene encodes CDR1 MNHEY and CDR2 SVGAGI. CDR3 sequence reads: CASSTQVTVTEAFF. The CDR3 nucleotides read TGTGCCAGCAGTACACAGGTTACGGTCACTGAAGCTTTCTTT.

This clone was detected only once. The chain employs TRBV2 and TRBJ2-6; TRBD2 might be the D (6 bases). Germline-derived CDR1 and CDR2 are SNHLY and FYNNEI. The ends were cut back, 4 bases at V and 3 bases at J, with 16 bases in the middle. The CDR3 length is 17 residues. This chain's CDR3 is CASSARGLSLGANVLTF. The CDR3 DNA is TGTGCCAGCAGTGCGCGGGGCCTAAGTCTTGGGGCCAACGTCCTGACTTTC.

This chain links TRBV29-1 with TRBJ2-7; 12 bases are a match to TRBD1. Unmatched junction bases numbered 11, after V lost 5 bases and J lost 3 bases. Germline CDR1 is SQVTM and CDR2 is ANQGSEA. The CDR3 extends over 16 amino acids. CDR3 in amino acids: CSVPGQGAFGGYEQYF. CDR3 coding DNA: TGCAGCGTTCCGGGACAGGGGGCGTTCGGTGGCTACGAGCAGTACTTC.

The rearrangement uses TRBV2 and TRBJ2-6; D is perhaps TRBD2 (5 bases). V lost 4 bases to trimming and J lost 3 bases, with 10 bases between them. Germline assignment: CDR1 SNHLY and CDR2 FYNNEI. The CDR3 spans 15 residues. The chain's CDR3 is CASSGGSGGANVLTF. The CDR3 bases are TGTGCCAGCAGTGGCGGGTCTGGTGGGGCCAACGTCCTGACTTTC. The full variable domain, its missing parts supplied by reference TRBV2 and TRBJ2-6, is EPEVTQTPSHQVTQMGQEVILRCVPISNHLYFYWYRQILGQKVEFLVSFYNNEISEKSEIFDDQFSVERPDGSNFTLKIRSTKLEDSAMYFCASSGGSGGANVLTFGAGSRLTVL.

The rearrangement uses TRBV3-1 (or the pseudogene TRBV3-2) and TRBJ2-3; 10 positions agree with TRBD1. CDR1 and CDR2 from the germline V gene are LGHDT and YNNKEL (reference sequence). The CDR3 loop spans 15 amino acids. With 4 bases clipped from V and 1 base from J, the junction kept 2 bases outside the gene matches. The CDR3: CASSLGTGGTDTQYF. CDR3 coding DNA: TGTGCCAGCAGCCTAGGGACAGGGGGCACAGATACGCAGTATTTT.

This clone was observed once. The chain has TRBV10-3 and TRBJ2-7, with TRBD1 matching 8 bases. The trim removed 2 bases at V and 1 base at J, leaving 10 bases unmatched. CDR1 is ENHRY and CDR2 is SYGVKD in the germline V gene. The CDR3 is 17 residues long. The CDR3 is CAISEPGTGRSSYEQYF. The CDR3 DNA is TGTGCCATCAGTGAGCCAGGGACAGGCCGTTCTTCCTACGAGCAGTACTTC.

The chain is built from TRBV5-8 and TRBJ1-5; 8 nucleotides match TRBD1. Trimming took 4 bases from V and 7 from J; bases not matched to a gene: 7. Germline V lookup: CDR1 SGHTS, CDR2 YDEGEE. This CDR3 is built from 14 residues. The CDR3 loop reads CASSVGQGRQPQHF. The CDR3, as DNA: TGTGCCAGCAGCGTCGGACAGGGCCGGCAGCCCCAGCATTTT.

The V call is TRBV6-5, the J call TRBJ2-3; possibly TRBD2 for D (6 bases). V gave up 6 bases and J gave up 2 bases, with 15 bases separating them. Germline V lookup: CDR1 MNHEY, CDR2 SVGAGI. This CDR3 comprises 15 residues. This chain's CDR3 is CASRDRLVPTDTQYF. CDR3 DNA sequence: TGTGCCAGCAGGGACCGACTAGTGCCCACAGATACGCAGTATTTT.